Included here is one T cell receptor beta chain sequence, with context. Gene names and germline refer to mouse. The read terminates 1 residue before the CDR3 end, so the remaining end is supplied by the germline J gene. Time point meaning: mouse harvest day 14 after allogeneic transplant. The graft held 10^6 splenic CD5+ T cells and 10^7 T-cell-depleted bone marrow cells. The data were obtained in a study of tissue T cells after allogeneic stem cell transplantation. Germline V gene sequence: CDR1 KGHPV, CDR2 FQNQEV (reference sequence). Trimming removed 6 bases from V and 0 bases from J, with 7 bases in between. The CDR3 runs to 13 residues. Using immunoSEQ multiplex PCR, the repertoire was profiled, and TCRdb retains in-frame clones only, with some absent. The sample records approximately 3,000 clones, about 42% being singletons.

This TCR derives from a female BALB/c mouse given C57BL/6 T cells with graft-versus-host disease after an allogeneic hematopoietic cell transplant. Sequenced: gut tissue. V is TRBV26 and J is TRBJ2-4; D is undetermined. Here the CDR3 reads CASRRSSQNTLYF. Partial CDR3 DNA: TGTGCCAGCAGACGGAGTAGTCAAAACACCTTGTAC. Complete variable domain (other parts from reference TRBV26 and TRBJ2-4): NSKVIQTPRYLVKGQGQKAKMRCIPEKGHPVVFWYQQNKNNEFKFLINFQNQEVLQQIDMTEKRFSAECPSNSPCSLEIQSSEAGDSALYLCASRRSSQNTLYFGAGTRLSVL.